This TCR beta chain originates from a study of T cells in women clearing cervical HPV infection. At the level of the study: Cases were women with histologically confirmed HPV16-related CIN3 or worse, including 2 invasive cancers.

Notes on this clone: Antigen: not known. The CDR3 end lies 3 residues beyond the end of the read and is filled in from the germline J gene.

Here immunoSEQ multiplex PCR was the method, and the copy in TCRdb shows in-frame clones only, minus some. The sample's table shows some 30,000 clones. Findings and limits, study-wide: T-cell numbers per sample were unknown and may explain richness differences. Controls had more TRBV6-7 (0.16%) than cases (about 0.11%). CIN3+ cases had significantly higher TCR repertoire richness than controls, but evenness did not differ.

V trimming: 6 bases; J trimming: 5 bases; junction bases outside the gene matches: 5. In germline, CDR1 is SGHVS, CDR2 FQNEAQ. The CDR3 runs to 15 residues. Sample: blood buffy coat. This clonotype was sampled from a woman between 18 and 69 years old with a cervical HPV16 infection that either progressed to CIN3+ or cleared (not recorded which). This chain uses TRBV7-8 with TRBJ2-2; 11 nucleotides agree with TRBD1. CDR3 region: CASSSGTGGTGELFF. The sequenced CDR3 bases are TGTGCCAGCAGTTCCGGGACAGGGGGGACCGGGGAG.